The 23 T cell receptor beta chains given below trace back to one sample, sequenced in a study of CD4 T cells in relation to SARS-CoV-2 and coronaviruses. Sequencing was performed with immunoSEQ multiplex PCR; in TCRdb, only in-frame clones are kept and a portion is missing. The data contain about 60,000 clones, 92% of them singletons. Sequenced input: naive CD4+ T cells from PBMCs. Noted subset: naive CD4+ T cells isolated by negative enrichment. The receptors were sampled from an adult with COVID-19.

This chain joins TRBV7-9 and TRBJ1-4; D perhaps matches TRBD1 (5 bases). The length of the CDR3 is 17 residues. The germline gives CDR1 SEHNR, CDR2 FQNEAQ (reference sequence). The germline V and J ends were trimmed by 0 bases and 6 bases, with 17 bases remaining between them. The CDR3 spells CASSLALSGPSDEKLFF. CDR3 coding DNA: TGTGCCAGCAGCTTAGCGTTATCAGGGCCGTCGGATGAAAAACTGTTTTTT.

The V call is TRBV10-3, the J call TRBJ2-1, with 14 nucleotides matching TRBD2. CDR1 is ENHRY and CDR2 is SYGVKD in the germline V gene. Germline trimming cut 6 bases from V and 4 bases from J; bases unmatched to any gene: 2. This CDR3 region has 15 residues. This CDR3 is CAIRRLAGGYNEQFF. CDR3 nucleotide sequence: TGTGCCATCAGGAGACTAGCGGGAGGGTACAATGAGCAGTTCTTC.

The chain links TRBV18 to TRBJ2-7; 8 bases fit TRBD2. The CDR3 totals 17 residues. V gave up 0 bases and J gave up 3 bases; unmatched junction bases: 10. Germline CDR1 reads KGHSH; CDR2 reads LQKENI. CDR3 DNA sequence: TGTGCCAGCTCACCACCGGGGGGCGGGAGGCCGCTCTACGAGCAGTACTTC. Protein sequence: CASSPPGGGRPLYEQYF.

This rearrangement joins TRBV7-9 to TRBJ2-3; 8 nucleotides agree with TRBD1. J lost 3 bases, V lost 3 bases, and 5 bases had no gene match. This CDR3 is 15 amino acids long. The germline gives CDR1 SEHNR, CDR2 FQNEAQ (reference sequence). This chain's CDR3 is CASSLVRGRTDTQYF. The CDR3 coding sequence is TGTGCCAGCAGCTTGGTCAGGGGGCGTACAGATACGCAGTATTTT.

In this sample, this clone turned up once. The chain combines TRBV7-8 with TRBJ2-3; TRBD2 matches at 11 bases. The CDR3 loop spans 18 amino acids. J was trimmed by 0 bases and V by 1 base; bases with no gene match: 6. Germline V gene data show CDR1 as SGHVS and CDR2 as FQNEAQ. For the CDR3, the DNA is TGTGCCAGCAGCTTAGTTTTAGCGGGAGGGCTCAGCACAGATACGCAGTATTTT. It specifies CASSLVLAGGLSTDTQYF.

The gene calls are TRBV12-3 or TRBV12-4 and TRBJ2-2; D call uncertain. Trimming took 5 bases from V and 6 from J, leaving 10 bases between them. The CDR3 extends over 13 amino acids. The CDR3 loop is CASSPLQSGELFF. The CDR3 DNA follows: TGTGCCAGCAGTCCCCTCCAATCCGGGGAGCTGTTTTTT.

This clone has just one count. The chain recombines TRBV6-5 with TRBJ1-2; the match to TRBD1 covers 9 bases. The V and J ends lost 7 bases and 8 bases, in that order; junction bases with no gene match: 11. This CDR3 has 14 residues. Germline CDR1 MNHEY, CDR2 SVGAGI. This chain's CDR3 is CASIRDRVNVGYTF. Written as DNA, the CDR3 is TGTGCCAGCATTAGGGACAGGGTGAATGTCGGCTACACCTTC.

The chain combines TRBV6-5 with TRBJ2-1; TRBD1 agrees at 7 bases. The CDR3 is 15 amino acids. Germline loops: CDR1 MNHEY, CDR2 SVGAGI. Trimming cost V 2 bases and J 9 bases; bases outside gene matches: 10. The CDR3 is CASSYLSKGASEQFF. The CDR3 DNA reads TGTGCCAGCAGTTACCTCTCCAAGGGGGCTAGTGAGCAGTTCTTC.

This clone came up once. The V gene is TRBV19, the J gene TRBJ2-7; 8 nucleotides agree with TRBD1. CDR1 is LNHDA, CDR2 SQIVND, per germline (reference sequence). V shed 5 bases, J shed 2 bases, and the junction held 11 bases outside the gene matches. The CDR3 runs 16 residues. CDR3 nucleotides: TGTGCCAGTAGTTCTACCGACAGGGGAATTCCCTACGAGCAGTACTTC. This codes for CASSSTDRGIPYEQYF.

In its sample, this clone was seen once. The V call is TRBV11-2, the J call TRBJ2-7, with a tentative D call TRBD1 (6 bases). The length of the CDR3 is 15 residues. The V gene lost 7 bases and the J gene lost 4 bases, with 20 bases spanning the gap. Germline V gene lookup returns CDR1 SGHAT and CDR2 FQNNGV. The CDR3 here is CASTRGGGNQYEQYF. DNA of the CDR3: TGTGCCAGCACCCGAGGGGGTGGAAACCAGTACGAGCAGTACTTC.

The V call is TRBV11-2, the J call TRBJ2-1; D is possibly TRBD1 (5 bases). The germline V gene has CDR1 SGHAT and CDR2 FQNNGV. CDR3 length: 13 amino acids. V lost 5 bases and J 10 bases, leaving 15 bases between the germline ends. As DNA, the CDR3 is TGTGCCAGCAGCAATATCCAGGGCAGGGAGCAGTTCTTC. This encodes CASSNIQGREQFF.

The gene calls are TRBV11-2 and TRBJ2-2; tentative D call: TRBD2 (6 bases). V lost 6 bases, J lost 7 bases, and 15 bases lay in between. Germline V gives CDR1 SGHAT, CDR2 FQNNGV. The CDR3 is made up of 14 amino acids. CDR3 sequence reads: CASRRRDVSGELFF. The CDR3 nucleotides are TGTGCCAGCAGGAGGCGGGACGTAAGCGGGGAGCTGTTTTTT.

V gene TRBV20-1 combines with J gene TRBJ1-5; no reliable D call. V lost 3 bases and J 5 bases, leaving 14 bases between the germline ends. The germline CDR1 and CDR2 sequences are DFQATT and SNEGSKA (reference sequence). This CDR3 spans 14 amino acids. The CDR3 DNA follows: TGCAGTGCTAGTTTGGGGATTCCGGATCAGCCCCAGCATTTT. It specifies CSASLGIPDQPQHF.

This chain links TRBV10-3 with TRBJ2-6; no firm D call. The CDR3 extends over 14 amino acids. V lost 0 bases to trimming and J lost 4 bases, with 4 bases between them. CDR1 and CDR2 from the germline V gene are ENHRY and SYGVKD. CDR3 sequence: CAISESPGANVLTF. Written as DNA, the CDR3 is TGTGCCATCAGTGAGTCGCCGGGGGCCAACGTCCTGACTTTC.

V is TRBV7-9 and J is TRBJ2-6; D is uncertain. This CDR3 is built from 15 residues. The V and J ends lost 5 bases and 0 bases respectively, with 8 bases between them. From germline, CDR1 is SEHNR and CDR2 FQNEAQ (reference sequence). For the CDR3, the DNA is TGTGCCAGCAGCGCGAGTCACTCTGGGGCCAACGTCCTGACTTTC. It codes for CASSASHSGANVLTF.

The rearrangement joins TRBV18 to TRBJ2-7; no reliable D call. V was pared by 6 bases and J by 2 bases, with 11 bases between. This CDR3 is built from 13 residues. Germline CDR1 and CDR2: KGHSH and LQKENI. CDR3 in DNA: TGTGCCAGCTCGCCGACCGATACCTACGAGCAGTACTTC. Protein: CASSPTDTYEQYF.

This clone was seen only once. The chain is built from TRBV7-9 and TRBJ2-2, with TRBD1 matching over 10 bases. The CDR3 extends over 17 amino acids. CDR1 and CDR2 from the germline V gene are SEHNR and FQNEAQ (reference sequence). V lost 1 base, J lost 7 bases, and 9 bases stayed unmatched. As DNA, the CDR3 is TGTGCCAGCAGCTTAGTATGGGACAGGGGTCACAACGGGGAGCTGTTTTTT. Translating it yields CASSLVWDRGHNGELFF.

The chain is built from TRBV5-1 and TRBJ2-1; D remains ambiguous. Germline-derived CDR1 and CDR2 are SGHRS and YFSETQ. V was shortened by 4 bases and J by 4 bases, with 9 bases between the two germline ends. The CDR3 runs 13 residues. The CDR3 DNA reads TGCGCCAGCAGCCCCGGCGAGTACAATGAGCAGTTCTTC. Protein: CASSPGEYNEQFF. Combining the CDR3 with reference TRBV5-1 and TRBJ2-1 gives the whole variable domain KAGVTQTPRYLIKTRGQQVTLSCSPISGHRSVSWYQQTPGQGLQFLFEYFSETQRNKGNFPGRFSGRQFSNSRSEMNVSTLELGDSALYLCASSPGEYNEQFFGPGTRLTVL.

This clone was counted a single time. The junction does not match germline at one end; this may be a read error. This chain connects TRBV6-2 or TRBV6-3 to TRBJ1-5; D not resolved. The germline CDR1 and CDR2 sequences are MNHEY and SVGEGT. The CDR3 extends over 14 amino acids. The CDR3 loop reads CASSNSRGFQPQHF. CDR3 sequence (DNA): TGTGCCAGCAGTAACTCCCGGGGTTTTCAGCCCCAGCATTTT.

This clone is a singleton in its sample. The rearrangement links TRBV30 to TRBJ2-2, with a weak D call TRBD1 (6 bases). V lost 3 bases and J lost 0, with 8 bases in between. Germline V CDR1 and CDR2: GTSNPN, SVGIG (reference sequence). CDR3 length: 14 amino acids. The CDR3 spells CAWRTGANTGELFF. The CDR3 DNA follows: TGTGCCTGGAGGACAGGAGCGAACACCGGGGAGCTGTTTTTT.

The rearrangement joins TRBV24-1 to TRBJ2-5, with 13 bases matching TRBD2. The CDR3 has 16 amino acids. J gave up 1 base and V 3 bases, and 1 base lay outside the gene matches. From germline, CDR1 is KGHDR and CDR2 SFDVKD. For the CDR3, the DNA is TGTGCCACCAGTGATAGGACTAGCGGGAGCCAAGAGACCCAGTACTTC. Its translation: CATSDRTSGSQETQYF.

V is TRBV7-3 and J is TRBJ2-5; 14 bases are a match to TRBD2. The CDR3 covers 16 residues. CDR1 and CDR2 from the germline V gene are SGHTA and FQGTGA. After removal of 2 bases from V and 4 bases from J, the junction contained 3 bases not matched to a gene. As DNA, the CDR3 is TGTGCCAGCAGCTTAGGGACTAGCGGGAGAGGAGAGACCCAGTACTTC. Translating it yields CASSLGTSGRGETQYF.

The rearrangement links TRBV28 to TRBJ2-5; 8 nucleotides line up with TRBD2. The germline CDR1 and CDR2 sequences are MDHEN and SYDVKM. With V trimmed by 2 bases and J by 2 bases, 10 bases remained unmatched. CDR3 length: 17 amino acids. The CDR3 DNA reads TGTGCCAGCAGTTTAGCGGGACTAGTCTATGGACAAGAGACCCAGTACTTC. It is translated as CASSLAGLVYGQETQYF. Drawing the rest from reference TRBV28 and TRBJ2-5, the complete variable domain is DVKVTQSSRYLVKRTGEKVFLECVQDMDHENMFWYRQDPGLGLRLIYFSYDVKMKEKGDIPEGYSVSREKKERFSLILESASTNQTSMYLCASSLAGLVYGQETQYFGPGTRLLVL.